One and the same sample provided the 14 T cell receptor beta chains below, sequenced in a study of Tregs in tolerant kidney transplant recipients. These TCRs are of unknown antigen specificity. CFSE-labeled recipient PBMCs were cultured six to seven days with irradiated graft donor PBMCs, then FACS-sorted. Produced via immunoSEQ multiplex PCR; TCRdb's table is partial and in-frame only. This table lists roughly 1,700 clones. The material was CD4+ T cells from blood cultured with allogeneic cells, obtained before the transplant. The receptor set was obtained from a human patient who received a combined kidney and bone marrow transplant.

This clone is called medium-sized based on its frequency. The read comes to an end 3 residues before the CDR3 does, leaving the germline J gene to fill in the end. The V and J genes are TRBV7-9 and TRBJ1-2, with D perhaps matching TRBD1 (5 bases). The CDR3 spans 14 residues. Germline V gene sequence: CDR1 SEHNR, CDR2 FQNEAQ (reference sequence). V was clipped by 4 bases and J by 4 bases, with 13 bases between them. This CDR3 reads CASSSSREPYGYTF. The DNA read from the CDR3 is TGTGCCAGCAGCTCATCCAGGGAGCCCTATGGC. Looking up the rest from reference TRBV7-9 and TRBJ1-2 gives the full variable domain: DTGVSQNPRHKITKRGQNVTFRCDPISEHNRLYWYRQTLGQGPEFLTYFQNEAQLEKSRLLSDRFSAERPKGSFSTLEIQRTEQGDSAMYLCASSSSREPYGYTFGSGTRLTVV.

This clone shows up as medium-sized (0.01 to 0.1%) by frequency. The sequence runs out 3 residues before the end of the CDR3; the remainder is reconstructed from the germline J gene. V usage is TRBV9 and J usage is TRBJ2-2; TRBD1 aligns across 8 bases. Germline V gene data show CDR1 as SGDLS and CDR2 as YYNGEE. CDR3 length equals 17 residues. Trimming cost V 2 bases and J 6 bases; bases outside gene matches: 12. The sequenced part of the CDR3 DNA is TGTGCCAGCAGCGTCGAACGGACAGGGCGTCTGGCCGGGGAG. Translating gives CASSVERTGRLAGE. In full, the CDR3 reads CASSVERTGRLAGELFF.

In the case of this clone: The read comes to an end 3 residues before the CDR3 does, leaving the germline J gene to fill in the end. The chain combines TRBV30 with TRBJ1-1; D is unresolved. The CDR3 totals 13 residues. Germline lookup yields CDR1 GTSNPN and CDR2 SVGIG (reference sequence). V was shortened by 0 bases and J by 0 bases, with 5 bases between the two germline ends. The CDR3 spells CAWSVLVNTEAFF. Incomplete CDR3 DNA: TGTGCCTGGAGTGTACTAGTGAACACTGAA.

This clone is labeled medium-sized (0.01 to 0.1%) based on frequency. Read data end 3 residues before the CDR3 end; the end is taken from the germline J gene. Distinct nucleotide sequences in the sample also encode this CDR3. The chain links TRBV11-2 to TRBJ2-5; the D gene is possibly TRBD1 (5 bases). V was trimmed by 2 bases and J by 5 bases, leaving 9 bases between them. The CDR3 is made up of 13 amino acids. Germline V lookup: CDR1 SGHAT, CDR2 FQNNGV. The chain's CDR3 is CASSLPGLETQYF. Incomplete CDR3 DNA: TGTGCCAGCAGCTTACCAGGGCTGGAGACC.

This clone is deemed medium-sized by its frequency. The part of the CDR3 DNA that was read is TGTGCCTGGAGTGTAAGGGAGCGGGTTGGTGAAAAA. This codes for CAWSVRERVGEK. The whole CDR3 is CAWSVRERVGEKLFF. The chain is built from TRBV30 and TRBJ1-4, with no clear D. The sequence runs out 3 residues before the end of the CDR3; the remainder is reconstructed from the germline J gene. Germline CDR1 GTSNPN, CDR2 SVGIG (reference sequence). CDR3 length: 15 amino acids. The ends were cut back, 0 bases at V and 7 bases at J, with 15 bases in the middle. Looking up the rest from reference TRBV30 and TRBJ1-4 gives the full variable domain: SQTIHQWPATLVQPVGSPLSLECTVEGTSNPNLYWYRQAAGRGLQLLFYSVGIGQISSEVPQNLSASRPQDRQFILSSKKLLLSDSGFYLCAWSVRERVGEKLFFGSGTQLSVL.

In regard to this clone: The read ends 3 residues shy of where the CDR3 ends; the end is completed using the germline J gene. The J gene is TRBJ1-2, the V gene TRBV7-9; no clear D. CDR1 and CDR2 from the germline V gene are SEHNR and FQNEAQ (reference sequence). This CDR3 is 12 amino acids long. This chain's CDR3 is CASSRLAYDYTF. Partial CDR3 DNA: TGTGCCAGCAGCCGACTAGCCTACGAC.

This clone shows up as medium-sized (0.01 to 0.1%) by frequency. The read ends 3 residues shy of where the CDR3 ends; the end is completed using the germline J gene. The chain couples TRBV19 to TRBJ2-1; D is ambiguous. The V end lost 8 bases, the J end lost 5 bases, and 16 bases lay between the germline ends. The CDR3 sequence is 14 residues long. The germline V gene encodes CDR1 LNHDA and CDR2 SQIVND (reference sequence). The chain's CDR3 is CASARSRINNEQFF. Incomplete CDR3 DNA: TGTGCCAGTGCGAGGTCTAGGATAAACAATGAG.

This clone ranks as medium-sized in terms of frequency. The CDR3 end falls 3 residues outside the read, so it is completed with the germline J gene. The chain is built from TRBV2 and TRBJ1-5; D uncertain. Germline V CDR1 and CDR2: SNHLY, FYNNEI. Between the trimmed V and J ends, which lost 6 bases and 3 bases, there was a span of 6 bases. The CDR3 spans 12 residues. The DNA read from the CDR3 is TGTGCCAGCAGGGGCCTCAATCAGCCC. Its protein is CASRGLNQP. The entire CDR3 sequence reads CASRGLNQPQHF.

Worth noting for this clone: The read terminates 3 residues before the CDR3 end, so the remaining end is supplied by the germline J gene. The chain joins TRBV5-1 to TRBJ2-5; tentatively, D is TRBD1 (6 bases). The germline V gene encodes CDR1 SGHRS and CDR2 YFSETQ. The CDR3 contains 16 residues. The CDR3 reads CASSSDRQAVTDTQYF. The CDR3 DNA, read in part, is TGCGCCAGCAGCTCAGACAGGCAAGCGGTCACAGATACC. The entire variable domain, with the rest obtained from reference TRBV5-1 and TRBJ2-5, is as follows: KAGVTQTPRYLIKTRGQQVTLSCSPISGHRSVSWYQQTPGQGLQFLFEYFSETQRNKGNFPGRFSGRQFSNSRSEMNVSTLELGDSALYLCASSSDRQAVTDTQYFGPGTRLLVL.

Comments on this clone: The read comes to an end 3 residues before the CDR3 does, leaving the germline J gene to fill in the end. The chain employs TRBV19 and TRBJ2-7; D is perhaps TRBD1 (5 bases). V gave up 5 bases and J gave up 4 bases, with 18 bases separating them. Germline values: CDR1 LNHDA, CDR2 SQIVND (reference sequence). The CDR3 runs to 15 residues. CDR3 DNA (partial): TGTGCCAGTAGTCGCGAGCAGGGTGTGGGATACGAG. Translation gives CASSREQGVGYE. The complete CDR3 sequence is CASSREQGVGYEQYF. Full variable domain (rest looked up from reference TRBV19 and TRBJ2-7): DGGITQSPKYLFRKEGQNVTLSCEQNLNHDAMYWYRQDPGQGLRLIYYSQIVNDFQKGDIAEGYSVSREKKESFPLTVTSAQKNPTAFYLCASSREQGVGYEQYFGPGTRLTVT.

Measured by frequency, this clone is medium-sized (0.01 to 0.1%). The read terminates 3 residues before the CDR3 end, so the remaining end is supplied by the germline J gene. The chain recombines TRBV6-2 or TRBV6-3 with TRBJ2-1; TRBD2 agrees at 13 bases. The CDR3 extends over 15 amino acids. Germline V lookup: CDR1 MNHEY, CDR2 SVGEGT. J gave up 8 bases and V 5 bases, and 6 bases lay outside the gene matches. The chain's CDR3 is CASSARLAGGHEQFF. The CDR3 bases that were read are TGTGCCAGCAGTGCGCGACTAGCGGGAGGTCATGAG.

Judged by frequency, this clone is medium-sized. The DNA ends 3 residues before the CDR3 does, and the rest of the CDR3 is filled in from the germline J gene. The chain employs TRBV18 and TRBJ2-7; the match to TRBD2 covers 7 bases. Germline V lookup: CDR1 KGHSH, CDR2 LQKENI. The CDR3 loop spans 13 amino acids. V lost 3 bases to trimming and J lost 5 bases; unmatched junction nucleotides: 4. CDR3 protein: CASSPGAGDEQYF. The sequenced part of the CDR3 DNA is TGTGCCAGCTCACCGGGTGCGGGAGACGAG.

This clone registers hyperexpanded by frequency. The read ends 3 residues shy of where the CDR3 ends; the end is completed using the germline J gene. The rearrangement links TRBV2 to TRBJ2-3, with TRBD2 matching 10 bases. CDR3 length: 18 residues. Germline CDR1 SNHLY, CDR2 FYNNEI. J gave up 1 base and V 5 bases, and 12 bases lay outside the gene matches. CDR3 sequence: CASSQWDLGLAGTDTQYF. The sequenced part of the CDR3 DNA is TGTGCCAGCAGTCAGTGGGATTTAGGACTAGCGGGCACAGATACG.

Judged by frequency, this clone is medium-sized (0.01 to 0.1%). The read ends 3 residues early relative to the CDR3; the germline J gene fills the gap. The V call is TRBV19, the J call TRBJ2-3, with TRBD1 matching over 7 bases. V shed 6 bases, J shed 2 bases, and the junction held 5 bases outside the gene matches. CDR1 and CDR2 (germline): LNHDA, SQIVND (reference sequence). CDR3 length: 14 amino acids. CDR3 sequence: CASRRDSHTDTQYF. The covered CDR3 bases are TGTGCCAGTAGGAGGGACAGCCACACAGATACG.